The clone carrying this TCR beta chain was found once. What it binds is not known. Assay: immunoSEQ multiplex PCR; the TCRdb copy retains only in-frame clones and omits some. The sample gives about 180,000 clones, over 85% of which show up once; 2.6% is in the top ten. This specimen belongs to a study of T cell responses to AZD1222 COVID-19 vaccine. Points from the study as a whole: Just six or seven AZD1222 recipients tested seropositive at baseline. All repertoire sampling was performed exclusively after the peak T cell response.

The CDR3 runs to 15 residues. Looked up from germline, CDR1 is LNHNV and CDR2 is YYDKDF (reference sequence). Trimming pared 0 bases from V and 2 bases from J, leaving 9 bases between. The receptor was isolated from an adult in good health. This sample comprised peripheral blood, obtained on day 0 of AZD1222 vaccination. The chain recombines TRBV15 with TRBJ2-3; a weak D match, TRBD1 (6 bases). The CDR3 loop is CATSRDQGLTDTQYF. For the CDR3, the DNA is TGTGCCACCAGCAGAGATCAGGGGCTCACAGATACGCAGTATTTT.